The T cell receptor beta chain under discussion was sequenced for a study of OX40 agonist ivuxolimab in advanced cancers. At the level of the study: Averaging 60 years in age, with a range of 23 to 79, the cohort was around 87% male.

The timepoints at which blood was sampled were baseline, cycle 4 day 1, and cycle 7 day 1. This clone has a handful of counts. Profiling relied on immunoSEQ multiplex PCR, and the TCRdb table lists in-frame clones only, not all of them. This sample has tens of thousands of clones, with 86% found just once. This clonotype originated in an adult with an advanced solid tumor such as melanoma, head and neck, liver or kidney cancer. Sequencing was performed on CD4+ or CD8+ T cells sorted from blood, taken in a trial of the OX40 agonist ivuxolimab.

DNA for the CDR3: TGCGCCAGCAGCTCTGGGAGCGAGCAGTACTTC. Translating it yields CASSSGSEQYF. The chain couples TRBV5-1 to TRBJ2-7; a weak D match, TRBD2 (5 bases). The CDR3 is 11 residues long. Germline assignment: CDR1 SGHRS and CDR2 YFSETQ. V was cut by 3 bases and J by 6 bases, with 7 bases left in between.